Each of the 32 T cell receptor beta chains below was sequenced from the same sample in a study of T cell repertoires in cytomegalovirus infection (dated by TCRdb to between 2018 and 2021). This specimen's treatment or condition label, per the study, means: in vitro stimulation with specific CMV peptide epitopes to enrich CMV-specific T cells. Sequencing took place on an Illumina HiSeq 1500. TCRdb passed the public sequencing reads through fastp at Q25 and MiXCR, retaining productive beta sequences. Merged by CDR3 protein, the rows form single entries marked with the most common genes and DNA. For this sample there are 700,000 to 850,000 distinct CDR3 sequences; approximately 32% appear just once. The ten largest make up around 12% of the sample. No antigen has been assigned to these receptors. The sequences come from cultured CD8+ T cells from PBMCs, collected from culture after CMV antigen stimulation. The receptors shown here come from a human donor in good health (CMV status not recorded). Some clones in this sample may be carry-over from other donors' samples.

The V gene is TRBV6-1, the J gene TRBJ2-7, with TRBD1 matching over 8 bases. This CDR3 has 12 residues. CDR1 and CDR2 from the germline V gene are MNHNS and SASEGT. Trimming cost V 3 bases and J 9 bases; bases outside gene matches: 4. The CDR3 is CASSDPGGGQYV. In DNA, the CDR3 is TGTGCCAGCAGTGACCCAGGGGGCGGGCAGTACGTC.

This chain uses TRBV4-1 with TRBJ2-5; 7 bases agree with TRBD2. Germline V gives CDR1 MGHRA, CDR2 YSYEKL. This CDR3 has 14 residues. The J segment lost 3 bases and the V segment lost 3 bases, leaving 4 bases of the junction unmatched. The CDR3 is CASSQAGREETQYF. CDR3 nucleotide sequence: TGCGCCAGCAGCCAGGCTGGGAGGGAAGAGACCCAGTACTTC.

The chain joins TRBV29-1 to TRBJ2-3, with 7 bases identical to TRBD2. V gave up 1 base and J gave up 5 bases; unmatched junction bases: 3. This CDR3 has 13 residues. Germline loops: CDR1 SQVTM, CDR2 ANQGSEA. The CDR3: CSVEGLALDTQYF. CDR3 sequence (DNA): TGCAGCGTTGAAGGACTAGCCCTAGATACGCAGTATTTT.

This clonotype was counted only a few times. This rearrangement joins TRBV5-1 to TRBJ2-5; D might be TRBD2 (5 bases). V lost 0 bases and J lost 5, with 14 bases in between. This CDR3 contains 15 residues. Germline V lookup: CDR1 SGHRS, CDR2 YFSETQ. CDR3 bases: TGCGCCAGCAGCTTGGCCGGGGAAGTCAAGGAGACCCAGTACTTC. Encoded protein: CASSLAGEVKETQYF.

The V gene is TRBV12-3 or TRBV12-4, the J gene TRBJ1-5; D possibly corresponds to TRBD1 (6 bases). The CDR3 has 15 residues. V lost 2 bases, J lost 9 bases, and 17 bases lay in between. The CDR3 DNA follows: TGTGCCAGCAGTTTAACAGGGAAGGTGCGGTCGCCCCAGCATTTT. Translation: CASSLTGKVRSPQHF.

The CDR3 loop is CASSAKGSLVTEAFF. In nucleotides, the CDR3 is TGTGCCAGCAGCGCCAAAGGATCTTTGGTCACTGAAGCTTTCTTT. This chain links TRBV9 with TRBJ1-1, with D unresolved. V dropped 3 bases and J dropped 4 bases, with 16 bases sitting between them. CDR3 length: 15 amino acids. CDR1 and CDR2 (germline): SGDLS, YYNGEE.

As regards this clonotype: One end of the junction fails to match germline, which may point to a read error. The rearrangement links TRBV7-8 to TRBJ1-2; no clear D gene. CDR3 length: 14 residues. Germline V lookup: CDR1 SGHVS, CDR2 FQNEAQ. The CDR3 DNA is TGTGCCAGCAGCGTAGCGGGTCCAATCTATGGCTACACCTTC. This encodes CASSVAGPIYGYTF. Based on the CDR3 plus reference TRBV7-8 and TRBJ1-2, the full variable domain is GAGVSQSPRYKVAKRGQDVALRCDPISGHVSLFWYQQALGQGPEFLTYFQNEAQLDKSGLPSDRFFAERPEGSVSTLKIQRTQQEDSAVYLCASSVAGPIYGYTFGSGTRLTVV.

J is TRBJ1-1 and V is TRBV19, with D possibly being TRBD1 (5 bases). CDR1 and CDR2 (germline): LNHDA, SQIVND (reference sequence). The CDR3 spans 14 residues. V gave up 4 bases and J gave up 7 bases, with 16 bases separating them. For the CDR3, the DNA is TGTGCCAGTAGTAGGGACGGTAGAGGGATTGAAGCTTTCTTT. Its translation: CASSRDGRGIEAFF. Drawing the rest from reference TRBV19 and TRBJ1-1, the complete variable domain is DGGITQSPKYLFRKEGQNVTLSCEQNLNHDAMYWYRQDPGQGLRLIYYSQIVNDFQKGDIAEGYSVSREKKESFPLTVTSAQKNPTAFYLCASSRDGRGIEAFFGQGTRLTVV.

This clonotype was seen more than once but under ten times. The CDR3 DNA reads TGTGCCAGCAGCCAAGATTCGGCCAGGGGTAGAGATGGCTACACCTTC. Encoded protein: CASSQDSARGRDGYTF. This rearrangement joins TRBV3-1 to TRBJ1-2; TRBD1 might be the D (6 bases). Trimming pared 0 bases from V and 6 bases from J, leaving 17 bases between. CDR1 LGHDT and CDR2 YNNKEL come from the germline V gene (reference sequence). The CDR3 spans 16 residues.

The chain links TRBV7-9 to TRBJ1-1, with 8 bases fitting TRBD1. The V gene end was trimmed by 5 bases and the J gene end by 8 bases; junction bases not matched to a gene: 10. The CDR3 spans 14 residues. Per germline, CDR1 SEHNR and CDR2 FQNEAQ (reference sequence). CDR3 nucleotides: TGTGCCAGCAGCCTCGGACAGGGAGGAGGAGAAGCTTTCTTT. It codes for CASSLGQGGGEAFF.

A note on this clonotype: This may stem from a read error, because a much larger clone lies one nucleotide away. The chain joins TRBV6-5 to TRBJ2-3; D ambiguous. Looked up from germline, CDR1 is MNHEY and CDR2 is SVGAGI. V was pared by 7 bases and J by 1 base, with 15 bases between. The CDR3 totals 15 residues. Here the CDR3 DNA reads TGTGCCAGCAATCCAGTTGACGAGGGCACAGATACGCAGTATTTT. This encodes CASNPVDEGTDTQYF.

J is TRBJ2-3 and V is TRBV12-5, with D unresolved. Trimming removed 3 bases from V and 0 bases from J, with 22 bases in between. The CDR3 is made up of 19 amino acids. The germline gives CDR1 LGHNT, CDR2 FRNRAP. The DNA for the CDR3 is TGTGCTAGTGGTTTCGGATTGGACCTCTTAGTTCCCAGCACAGATACGCAGTATTTT. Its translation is CASGFGLDLLVPSTDTQYF.

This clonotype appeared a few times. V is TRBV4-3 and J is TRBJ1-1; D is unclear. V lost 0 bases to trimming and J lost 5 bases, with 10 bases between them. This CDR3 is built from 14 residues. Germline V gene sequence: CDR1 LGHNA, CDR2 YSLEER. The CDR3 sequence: CASSQDRSWTEAFF. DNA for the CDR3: TGCGCCAGCAGCCAAGATCGCAGCTGGACTGAAGCTTTCTTT.

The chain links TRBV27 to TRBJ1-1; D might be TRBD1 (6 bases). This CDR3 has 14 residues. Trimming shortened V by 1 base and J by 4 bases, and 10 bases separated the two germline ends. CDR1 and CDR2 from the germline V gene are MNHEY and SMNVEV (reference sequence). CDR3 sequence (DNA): TGTGCCAGCAGTTTATACAGGGTCGGCACTGAAGCTTTCTTT. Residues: CASSLYRVGTEAFF.

In nucleotides, the CDR3 is TGTGCCAGCAGCTTAATTGGAGGGTTCAATCAGCCCCAGCATTTT. Translated: CASSLIGGFNQPQHF. This chain links TRBV7-3 with TRBJ1-5, with D unresolved. CDR1 is SGHTA, CDR2 FQGTGA, per germline. This CDR3 has 15 amino acids. Trimming pared 1 base from V and 3 bases from J, leaving 10 bases between.

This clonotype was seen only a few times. The chain's CDR3 is CASSGPQATTYGYTF. DNA of the CDR3: TGTGCCAGCAGCGGGCCCCAGGCAACGACCTATGGCTACACCTTC. The rearrangement joins TRBV9 to TRBJ1-2, with unresolved D. The CDR3 totals 15 residues. Germline-derived CDR1 and CDR2 are SGDLS and YYNGEE. V lost 3 bases and J lost 4, with 16 bases in between.

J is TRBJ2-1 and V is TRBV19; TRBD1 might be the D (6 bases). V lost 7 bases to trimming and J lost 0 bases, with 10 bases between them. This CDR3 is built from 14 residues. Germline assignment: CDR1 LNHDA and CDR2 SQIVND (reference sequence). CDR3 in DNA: TGTGCCAGTACTACAGGGAACTCCTACAATGAGCAGTTCTTC. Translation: CASTTGNSYNEQFF.

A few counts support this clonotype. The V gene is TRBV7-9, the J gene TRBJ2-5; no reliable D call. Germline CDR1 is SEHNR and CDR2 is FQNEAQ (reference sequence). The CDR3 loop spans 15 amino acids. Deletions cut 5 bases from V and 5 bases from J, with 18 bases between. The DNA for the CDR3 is TGTGCCAGCAGCCGAGGAGTTAACGCGGTGGAGACCCAGTACTTC. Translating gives CASSRGVNAVETQYF.

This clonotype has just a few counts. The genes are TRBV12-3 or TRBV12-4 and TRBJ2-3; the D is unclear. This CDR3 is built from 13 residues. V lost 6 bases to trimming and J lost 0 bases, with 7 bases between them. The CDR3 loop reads CASRIRSTDTQYF. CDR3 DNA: TGTGCCAGCAGAATTAGGAGCACAGATACGCAGTATTTT.

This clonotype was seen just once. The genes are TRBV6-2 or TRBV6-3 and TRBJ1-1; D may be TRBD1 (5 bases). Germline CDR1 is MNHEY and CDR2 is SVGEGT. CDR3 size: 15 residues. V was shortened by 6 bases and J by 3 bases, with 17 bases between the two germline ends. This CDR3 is CASRSQGLLDTEAFF. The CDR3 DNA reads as TGTGCCAGCAGGTCTCAGGGTCTCTTGGACACTGAAGCTTTCTTT.

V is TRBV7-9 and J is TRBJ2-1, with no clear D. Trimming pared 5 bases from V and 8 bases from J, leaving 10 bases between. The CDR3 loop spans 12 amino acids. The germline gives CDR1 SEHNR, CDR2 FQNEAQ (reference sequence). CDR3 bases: TGTGCCAGCAGCGCTAACTTGGATGAGCAGTTCTTC. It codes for CASSANLDEQFF.

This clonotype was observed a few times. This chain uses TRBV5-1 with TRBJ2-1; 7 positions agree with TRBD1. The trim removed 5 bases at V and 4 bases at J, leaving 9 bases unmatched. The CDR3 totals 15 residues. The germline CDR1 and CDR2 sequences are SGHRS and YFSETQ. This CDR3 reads CASRLPGQPYNEQFF. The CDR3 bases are TGCGCCAGCAGGCTTCCGGGACAGCCATACAATGAGCAGTTCTTC.

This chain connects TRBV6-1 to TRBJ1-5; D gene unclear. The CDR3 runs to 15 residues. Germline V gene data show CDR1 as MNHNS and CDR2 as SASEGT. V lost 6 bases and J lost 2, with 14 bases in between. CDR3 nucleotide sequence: TGTGCCAGCAGACTAAAGGGAATTGGCAATCAGCCCCAGCATTTT. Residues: CASRLKGIGNQPQHF.

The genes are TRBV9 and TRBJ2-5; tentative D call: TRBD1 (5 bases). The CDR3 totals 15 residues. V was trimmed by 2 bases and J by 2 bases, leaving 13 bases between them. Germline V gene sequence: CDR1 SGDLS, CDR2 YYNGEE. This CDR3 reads CASSVSWGRQETQYF. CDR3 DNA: TGTGCCAGCAGCGTGTCGTGGGGCCGACAAGAGACCCAGTACTTC.

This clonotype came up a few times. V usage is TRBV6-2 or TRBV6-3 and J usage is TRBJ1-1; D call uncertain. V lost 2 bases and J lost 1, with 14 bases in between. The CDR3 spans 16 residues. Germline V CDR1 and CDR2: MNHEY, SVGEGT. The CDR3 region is CASSYPVGQANTEAFF. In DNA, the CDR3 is TGTGCCAGCAGTTACCCGGTTGGGCAGGCGAACACTGAAGCTTTCTTT.

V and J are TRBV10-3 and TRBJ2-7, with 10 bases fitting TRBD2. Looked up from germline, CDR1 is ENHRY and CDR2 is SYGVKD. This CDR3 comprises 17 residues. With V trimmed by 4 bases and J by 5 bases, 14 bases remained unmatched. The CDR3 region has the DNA TGTGCCATCAGTGGAGGCGGAGCGGGGGGGCTTCGGGACGAGCAGTACTTC. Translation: CAISGGGAGGLRDEQYF.

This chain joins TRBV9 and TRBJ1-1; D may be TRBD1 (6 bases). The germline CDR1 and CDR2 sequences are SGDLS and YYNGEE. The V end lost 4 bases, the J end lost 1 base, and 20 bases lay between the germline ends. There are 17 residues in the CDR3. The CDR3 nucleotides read TGTGCCAGCAGCACAAGTAGGAAGGGGGGCGGGAACACTGAAGCTTTCTTT. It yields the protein CASSTSRKGGGNTEAFF.

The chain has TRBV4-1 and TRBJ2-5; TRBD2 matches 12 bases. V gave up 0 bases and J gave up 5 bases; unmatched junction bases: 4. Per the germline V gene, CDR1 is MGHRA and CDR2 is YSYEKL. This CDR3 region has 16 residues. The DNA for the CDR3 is TGCGCCAGCAGCCAAGACCTAGCGGGGGGGTACGAGACCCAGTACTTC. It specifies CASSQDLAGGYETQYF.

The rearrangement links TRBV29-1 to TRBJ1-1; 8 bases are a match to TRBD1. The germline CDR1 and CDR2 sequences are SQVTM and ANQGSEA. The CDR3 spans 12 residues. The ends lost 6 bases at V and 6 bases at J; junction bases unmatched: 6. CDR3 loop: CSVEDRVPEAFF. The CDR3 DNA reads TGCAGCGTCGAGGACAGGGTCCCTGAAGCTTTCTTT. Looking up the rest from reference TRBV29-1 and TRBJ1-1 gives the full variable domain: SAVISQKPSRDICQRGTSLTIQCQVDSQVTMMFWYRQQPGQSLTLIATANQGSEATYESGFVIDKFPISRPNLTFSTLTVSNMSPEDSSIYLCSVEDRVPEAFFGQGTRLTVV.

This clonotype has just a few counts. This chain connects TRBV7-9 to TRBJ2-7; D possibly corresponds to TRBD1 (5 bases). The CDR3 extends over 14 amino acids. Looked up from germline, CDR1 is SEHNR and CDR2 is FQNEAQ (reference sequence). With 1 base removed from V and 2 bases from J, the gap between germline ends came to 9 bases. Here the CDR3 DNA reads TGTGCCAGCAGCTTAGAAGGCAGGGCCTACGAGCAGTACGTC. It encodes CASSLEGRAYEQYV.

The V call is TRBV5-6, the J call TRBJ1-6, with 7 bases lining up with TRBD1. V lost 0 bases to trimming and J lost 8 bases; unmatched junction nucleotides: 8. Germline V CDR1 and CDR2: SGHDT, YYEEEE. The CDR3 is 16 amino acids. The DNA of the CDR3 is TGTGCCAGCAGCTTGGTAGGTGACAGGGCGGATTCACCCCTCCACTTT. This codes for CASSLVGDRADSPLHF.

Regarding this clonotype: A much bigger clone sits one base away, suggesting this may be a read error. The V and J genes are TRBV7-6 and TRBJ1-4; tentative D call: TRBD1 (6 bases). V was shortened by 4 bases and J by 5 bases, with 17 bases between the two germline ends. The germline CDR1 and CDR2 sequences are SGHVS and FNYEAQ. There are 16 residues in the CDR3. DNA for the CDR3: TGTGCCAGCAGCTCCCGGGGGCAGGGGACAAATGAAAAACTGTTTTTT. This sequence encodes CASSSRGQGTNEKLFF. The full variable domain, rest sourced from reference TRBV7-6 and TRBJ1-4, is GAGVSQSPRYKVTKRGQDVALRCDPISGHVSLYWYRQALGQGPEFLTYFNYEAQQDKSGLPNDRFSAERPEGSISTLTIQRTEQRDSAMYRCASSSRGQGTNEKLFFGSGTQLSVL.